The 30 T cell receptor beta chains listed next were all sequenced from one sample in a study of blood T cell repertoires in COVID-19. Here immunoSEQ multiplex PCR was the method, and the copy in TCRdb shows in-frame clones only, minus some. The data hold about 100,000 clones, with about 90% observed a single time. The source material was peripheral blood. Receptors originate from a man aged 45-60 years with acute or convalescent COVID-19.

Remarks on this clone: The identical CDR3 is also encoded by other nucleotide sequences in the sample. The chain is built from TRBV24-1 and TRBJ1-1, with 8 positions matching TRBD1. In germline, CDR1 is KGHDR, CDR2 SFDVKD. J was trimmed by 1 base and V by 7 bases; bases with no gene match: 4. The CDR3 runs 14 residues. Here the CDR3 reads CATRGQGANTEAFF. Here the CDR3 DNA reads TGTGCCACCAGGGGGCAGGGGGCGAACACTGAAGCTTTCTTT.

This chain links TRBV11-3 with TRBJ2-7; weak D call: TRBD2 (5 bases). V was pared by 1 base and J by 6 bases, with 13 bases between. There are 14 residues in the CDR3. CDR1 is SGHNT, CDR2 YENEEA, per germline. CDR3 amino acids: CASSLGLAGIEQYF. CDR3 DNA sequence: TGTGCCAGCAGCTTAGGGCTAGCTGGTATCGAGCAGTACTTC.

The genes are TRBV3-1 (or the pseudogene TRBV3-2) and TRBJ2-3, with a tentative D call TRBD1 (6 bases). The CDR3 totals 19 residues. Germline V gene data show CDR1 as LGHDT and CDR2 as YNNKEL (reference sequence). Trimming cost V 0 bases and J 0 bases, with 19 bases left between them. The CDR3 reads CASSQDLVGRGYSTDTQYF. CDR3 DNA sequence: TGTGCCAGCAGCCAAGATTTAGTTGGCAGGGGATATAGCACAGATACGCAGTATTTT.

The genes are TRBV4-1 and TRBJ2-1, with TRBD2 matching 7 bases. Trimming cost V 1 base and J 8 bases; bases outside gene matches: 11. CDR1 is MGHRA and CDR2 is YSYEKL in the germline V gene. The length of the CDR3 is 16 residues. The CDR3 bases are TGCGCCAGCAGCCAAGGGGGAGCGGGAAGTGTCCATGAGCAGTTCTTC. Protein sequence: CASSQGGAGSVHEQFF.

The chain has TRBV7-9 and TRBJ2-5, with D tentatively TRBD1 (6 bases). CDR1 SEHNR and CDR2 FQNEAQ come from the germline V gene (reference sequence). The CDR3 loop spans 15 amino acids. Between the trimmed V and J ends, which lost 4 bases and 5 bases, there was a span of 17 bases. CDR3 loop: CASSWGQGASETQYF. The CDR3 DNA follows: TGTGCCAGCAGCTGGGGGCAGGGCGCCTCGGAGACCCAGTACTTC.

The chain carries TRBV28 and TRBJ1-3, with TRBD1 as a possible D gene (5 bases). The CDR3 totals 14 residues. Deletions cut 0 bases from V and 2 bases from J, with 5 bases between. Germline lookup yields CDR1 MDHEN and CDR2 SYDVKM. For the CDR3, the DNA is TGTGCCAGCAGTTTATGGACAGCTGGAAACACCATATATTTT. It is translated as CASSLWTAGNTIYF.

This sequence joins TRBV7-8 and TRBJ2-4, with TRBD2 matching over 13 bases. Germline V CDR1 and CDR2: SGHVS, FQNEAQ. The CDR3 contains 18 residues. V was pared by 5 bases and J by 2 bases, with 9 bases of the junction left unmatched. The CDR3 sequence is CASSPWTSGSETKNIQYF. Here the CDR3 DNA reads TGTGCCAGCAGCCCTTGGACTAGCGGGAGTGAGACCAAAAACATTCAGTACTTC.

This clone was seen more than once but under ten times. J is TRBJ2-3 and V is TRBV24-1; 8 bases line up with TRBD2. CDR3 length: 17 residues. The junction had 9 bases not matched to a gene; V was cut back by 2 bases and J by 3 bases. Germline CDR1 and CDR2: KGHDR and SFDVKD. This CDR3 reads CATSDSGTSAVTDTQYF. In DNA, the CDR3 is TGTGCCACCAGTGATTCCGGGACTAGTGCAGTTACAGATACGCAGTATTTT.

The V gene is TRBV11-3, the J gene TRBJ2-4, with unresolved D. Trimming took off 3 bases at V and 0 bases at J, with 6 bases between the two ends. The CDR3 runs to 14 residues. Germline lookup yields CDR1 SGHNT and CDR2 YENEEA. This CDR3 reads CASSFSGAKNIQYF. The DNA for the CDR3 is TGTGCCAGCAGCTTTTCGGGAGCCAAAAACATTCAGTACTTC. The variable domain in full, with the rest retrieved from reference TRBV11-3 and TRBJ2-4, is EAGVVQSPRYKIIEKKQPVAFWCNPISGHNTLYWYLQNLGQGPELLIRYENEEAVDDSQLPKDRFSAERLKGVDSTLKIQPAELGDSAVYLCASSFSGAKNIQYFGAGTRLSVL.

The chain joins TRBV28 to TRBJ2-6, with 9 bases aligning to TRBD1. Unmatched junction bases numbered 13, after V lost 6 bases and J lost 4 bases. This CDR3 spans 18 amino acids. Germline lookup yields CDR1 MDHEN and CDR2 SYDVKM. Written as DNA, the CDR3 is TGTGCCAGCAGGTCCGGGACAGGGATGTCCTCGGGGGCCAACGTCCTGACTTTC. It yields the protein CASRSGTGMSSGANVLTF.

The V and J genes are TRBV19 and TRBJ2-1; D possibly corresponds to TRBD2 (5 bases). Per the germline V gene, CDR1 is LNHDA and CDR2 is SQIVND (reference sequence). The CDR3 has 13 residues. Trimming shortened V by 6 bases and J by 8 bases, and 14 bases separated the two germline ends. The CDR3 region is CASSPDLAYEQFF. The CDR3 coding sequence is TGTGCCAGTAGCCCCGACCTAGCATATGAGCAGTTCTTC.

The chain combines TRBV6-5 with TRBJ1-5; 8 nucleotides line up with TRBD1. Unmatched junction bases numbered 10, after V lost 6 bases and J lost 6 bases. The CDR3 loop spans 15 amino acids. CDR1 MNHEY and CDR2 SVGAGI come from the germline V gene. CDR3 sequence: CASRRGPGGFQPQHF. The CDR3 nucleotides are TGTGCCAGCAGACGGGGGCCAGGGGGCTTTCAGCCCCAGCATTTT.

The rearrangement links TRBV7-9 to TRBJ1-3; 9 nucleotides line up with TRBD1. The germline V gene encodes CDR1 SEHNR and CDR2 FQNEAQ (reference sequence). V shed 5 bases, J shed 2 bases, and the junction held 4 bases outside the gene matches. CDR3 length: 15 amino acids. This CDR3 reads CASSPGQGAGNTIYF. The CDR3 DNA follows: TGTGCCAGCAGCCCGGGACAGGGAGCTGGAAACACCATATATTTT.

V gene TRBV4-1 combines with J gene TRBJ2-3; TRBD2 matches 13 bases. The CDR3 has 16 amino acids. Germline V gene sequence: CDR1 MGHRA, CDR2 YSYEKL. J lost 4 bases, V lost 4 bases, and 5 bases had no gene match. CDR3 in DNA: TGCGCCAGCAGCCGACTAGCGGGAGGACGGTCAGATACGCAGTATTTT. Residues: CASSRLAGGRSDTQYF.

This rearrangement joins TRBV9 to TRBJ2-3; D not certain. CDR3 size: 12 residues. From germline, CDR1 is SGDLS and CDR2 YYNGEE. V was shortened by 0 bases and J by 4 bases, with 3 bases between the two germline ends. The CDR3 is CASSVAADTQYF. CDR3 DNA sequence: TGTGCCAGCAGCGTAGCGGCAGATACGCAGTATTTT.

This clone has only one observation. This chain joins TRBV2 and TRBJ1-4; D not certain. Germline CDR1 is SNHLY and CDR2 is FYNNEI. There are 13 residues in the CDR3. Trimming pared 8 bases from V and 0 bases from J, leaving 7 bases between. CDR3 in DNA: TGTGCCAGCCGGTATGCAACTAATGAAAAACTGTTTTTT. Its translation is CASRYATNEKLFF.

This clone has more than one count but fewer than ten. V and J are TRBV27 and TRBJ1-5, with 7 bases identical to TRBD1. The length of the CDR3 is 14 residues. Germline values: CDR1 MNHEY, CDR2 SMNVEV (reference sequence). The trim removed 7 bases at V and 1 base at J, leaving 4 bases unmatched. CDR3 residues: CASTATGSNQPQHF. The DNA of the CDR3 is TGTGCCAGCACCGCGACAGGGAGCAATCAGCCCCAGCATTTT.

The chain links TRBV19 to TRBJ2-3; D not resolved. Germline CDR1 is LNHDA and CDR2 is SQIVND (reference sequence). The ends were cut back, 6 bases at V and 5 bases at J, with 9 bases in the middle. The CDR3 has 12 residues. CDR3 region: CASRLSGDTQYF. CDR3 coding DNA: TGTGCCAGTAGGCTAAGTGGAGATACGCAGTATTTT.

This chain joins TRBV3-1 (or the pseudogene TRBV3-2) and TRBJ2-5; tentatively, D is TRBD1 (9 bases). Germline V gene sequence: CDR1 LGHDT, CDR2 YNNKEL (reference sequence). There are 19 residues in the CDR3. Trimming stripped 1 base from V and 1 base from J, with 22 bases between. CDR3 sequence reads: CASSQGGTGGTSGQETQYF. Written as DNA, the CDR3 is TGTGCCAGCAGCCAAGGTGGAACAGGGGGCACTAGCGGCCAAGAGACCCAGTACTTC.

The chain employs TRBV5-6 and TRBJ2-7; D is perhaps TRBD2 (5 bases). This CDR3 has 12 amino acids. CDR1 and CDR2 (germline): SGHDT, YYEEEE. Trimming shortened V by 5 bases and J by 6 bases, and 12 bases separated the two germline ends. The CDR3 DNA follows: TGTGCCAGCAGTCTGGCGGGTGGCGAGCAGTACTTC. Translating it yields CASSLAGGEQYF.

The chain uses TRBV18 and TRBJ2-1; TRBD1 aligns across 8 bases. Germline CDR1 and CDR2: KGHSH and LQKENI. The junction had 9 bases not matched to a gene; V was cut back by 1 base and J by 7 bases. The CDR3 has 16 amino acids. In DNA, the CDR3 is TGTGCCAGCTCACCACGGGACAGGCCTCTAGGGAATGAGCAGTTCTTC. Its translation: CASSPRDRPLGNEQFF.

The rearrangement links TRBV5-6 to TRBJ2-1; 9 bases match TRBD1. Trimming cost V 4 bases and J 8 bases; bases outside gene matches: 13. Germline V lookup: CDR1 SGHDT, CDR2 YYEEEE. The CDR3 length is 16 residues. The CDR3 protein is CASSGTGTGKADEQFF. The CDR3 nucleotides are TGTGCCAGCAGCGGTACCGGGACAGGGAAAGCGGATGAGCAGTTCTTC. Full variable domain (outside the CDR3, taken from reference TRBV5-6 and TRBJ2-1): DAGVTQSPTHLIKTRGQQVTLRCSPKSGHDTVSWYQQALGQGPQFIFQYYEEEERQRGNFPDRFSGHQFPNYSSELNVNALLLGDSALYLCASSGTGTGKADEQFFGPGTRLTVL.

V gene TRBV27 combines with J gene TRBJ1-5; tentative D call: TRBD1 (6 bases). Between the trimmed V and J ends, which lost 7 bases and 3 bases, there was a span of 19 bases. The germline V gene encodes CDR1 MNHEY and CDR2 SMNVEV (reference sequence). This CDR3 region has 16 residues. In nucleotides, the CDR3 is TGTGCCAGCAAGAGACAAGCAGGGGCCTTCAATCAGCCCCAGCATTTT. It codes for CASKRQAGAFNQPQHF.

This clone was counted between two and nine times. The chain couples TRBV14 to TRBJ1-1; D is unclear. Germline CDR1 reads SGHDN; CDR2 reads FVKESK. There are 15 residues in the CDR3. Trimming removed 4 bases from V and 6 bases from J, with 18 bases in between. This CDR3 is CASSLRRSLDPEAFF. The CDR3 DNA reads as TGTGCCAGCAGCCTCCGAAGGAGTCTAGATCCTGAAGCTTTCTTT.

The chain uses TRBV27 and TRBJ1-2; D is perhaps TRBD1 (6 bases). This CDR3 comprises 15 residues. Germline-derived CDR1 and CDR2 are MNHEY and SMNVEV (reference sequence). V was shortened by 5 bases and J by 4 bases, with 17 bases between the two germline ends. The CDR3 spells CASSPTGLSGYGYTF. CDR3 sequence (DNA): TGTGCCAGCAGTCCCACAGGGTTGTCCGGCTATGGCTACACCTTC.

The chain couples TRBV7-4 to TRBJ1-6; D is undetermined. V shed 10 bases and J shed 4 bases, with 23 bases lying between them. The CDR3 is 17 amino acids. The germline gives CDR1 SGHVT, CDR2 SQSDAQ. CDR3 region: CAIRCLRSYNYNSPLHF. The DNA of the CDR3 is TGTGCCATCCGCTGTCTTCGCTCCTATAATTATAATTCACCCCTCCACTTT. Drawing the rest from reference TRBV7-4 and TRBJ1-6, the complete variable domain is GAGVSQSPRYKVAKRGRDVALRCDSISGHVTLYWYRQTLGQGSEVLTYSQSDAQRDKSGRPSGRFSAERPERSVSTLKIQRTEQGDSAVYLCAIRCLRSYNYNSPLHFGNGTRLTVT.

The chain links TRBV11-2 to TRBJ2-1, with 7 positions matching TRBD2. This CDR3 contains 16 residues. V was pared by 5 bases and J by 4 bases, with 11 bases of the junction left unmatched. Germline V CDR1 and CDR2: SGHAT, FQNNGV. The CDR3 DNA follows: TGTGCCAGCAGCCCTTGGGAGGGCAAAGATTACAATGAGCAGTTCTTC. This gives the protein CASSPWEGKDYNEQFF.

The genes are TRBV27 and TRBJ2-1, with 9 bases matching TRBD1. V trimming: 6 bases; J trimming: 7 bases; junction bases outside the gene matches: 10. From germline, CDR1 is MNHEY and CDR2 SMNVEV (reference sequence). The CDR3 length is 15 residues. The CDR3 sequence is CASSLGQGLSNEQFF. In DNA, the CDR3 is TGTGCCAGCAGCCTGGGACAGGGTTTAAGTAATGAGCAGTTCTTC.

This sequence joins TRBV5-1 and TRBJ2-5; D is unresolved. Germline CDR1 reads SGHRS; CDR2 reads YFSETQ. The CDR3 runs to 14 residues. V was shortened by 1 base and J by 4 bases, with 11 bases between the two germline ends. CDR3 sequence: CASSLYSIGETQYF. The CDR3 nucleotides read TGCGCCAGCAGCTTGTACAGTATTGGAGAGACCCAGTACTTC.

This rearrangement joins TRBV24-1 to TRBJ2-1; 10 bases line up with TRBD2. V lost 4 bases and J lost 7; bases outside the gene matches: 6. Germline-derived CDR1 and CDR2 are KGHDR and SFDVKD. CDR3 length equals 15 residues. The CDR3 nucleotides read TGTGCCACCAGTGACAAAGCGGGAGGGTGGAATGAGCAGTTCTTC. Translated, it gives CATSDKAGGWNEQFF.